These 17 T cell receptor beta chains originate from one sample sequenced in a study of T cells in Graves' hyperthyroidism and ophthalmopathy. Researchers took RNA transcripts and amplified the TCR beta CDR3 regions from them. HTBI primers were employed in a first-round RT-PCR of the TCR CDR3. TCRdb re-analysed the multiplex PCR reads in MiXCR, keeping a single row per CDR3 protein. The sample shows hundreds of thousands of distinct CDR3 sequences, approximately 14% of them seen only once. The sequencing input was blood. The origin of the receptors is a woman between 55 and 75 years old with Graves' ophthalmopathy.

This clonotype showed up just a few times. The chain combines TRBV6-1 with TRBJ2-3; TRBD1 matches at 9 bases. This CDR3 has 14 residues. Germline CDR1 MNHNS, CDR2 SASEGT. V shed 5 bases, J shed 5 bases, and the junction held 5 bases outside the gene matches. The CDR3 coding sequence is TGTGCCAGCAGTTCACAGGGGGCCGGAGATACGCAGTATTTT. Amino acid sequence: CASSSQGAGDTQYF.

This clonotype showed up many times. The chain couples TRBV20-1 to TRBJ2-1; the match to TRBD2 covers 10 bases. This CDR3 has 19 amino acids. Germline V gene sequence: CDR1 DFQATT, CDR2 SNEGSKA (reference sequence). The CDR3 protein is CSPLVTVPGLARRFNEQFF. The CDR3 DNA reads TGCAGCCCGCTAGTTACGGTCCCGGGACTAGCGCGACGTTTCAATGAGCAGTTCTTC.

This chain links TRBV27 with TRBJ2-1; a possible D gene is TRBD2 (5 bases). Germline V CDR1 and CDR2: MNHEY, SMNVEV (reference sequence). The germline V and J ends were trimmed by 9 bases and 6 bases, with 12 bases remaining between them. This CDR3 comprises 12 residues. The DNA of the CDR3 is TGTGCCAGGAGGGCCGGATGCAATGAGCAGTTCTTC. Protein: CARRAGCNEQFF.

CDR3 in amino acids: CASTRGTSGRAYEQFF. CDR3 bases: TGTGCCAGCACCCGGGGGACTAGCGGGAGGGCCTATGAGCAGTTCTTC. V usage is TRBV28 and J usage is TRBJ2-1, with 16 bases matching TRBD2. The germline V gene encodes CDR1 MDHEN and CDR2 SYDVKM. This CDR3 spans 16 amino acids. V dropped 7 bases and J dropped 8; count of bases not matched to a gene: 8.

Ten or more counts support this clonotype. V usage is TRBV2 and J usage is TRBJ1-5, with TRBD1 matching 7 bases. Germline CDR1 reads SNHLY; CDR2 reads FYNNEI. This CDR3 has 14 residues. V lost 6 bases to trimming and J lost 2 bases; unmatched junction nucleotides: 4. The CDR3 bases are TGTGCCAGCAGGGACGACAGGGGCAATCAGCCCCAGCATTTT. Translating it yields CASRDDRGNQPQHF.

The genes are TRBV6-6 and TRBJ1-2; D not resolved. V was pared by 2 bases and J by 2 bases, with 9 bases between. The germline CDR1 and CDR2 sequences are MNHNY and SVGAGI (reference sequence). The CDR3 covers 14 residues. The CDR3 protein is CASSYGQSNYGYTF. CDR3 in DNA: TGTGCCAGCAGTTACGGGCAGAGCAACTATGGCTACACCTTC.

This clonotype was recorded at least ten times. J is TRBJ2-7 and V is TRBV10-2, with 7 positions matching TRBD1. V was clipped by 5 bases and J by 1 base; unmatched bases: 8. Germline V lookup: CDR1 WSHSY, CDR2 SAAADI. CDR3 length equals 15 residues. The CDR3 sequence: CASSRDGTASYEQYF. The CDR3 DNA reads TGCGCCAGCAGTCGGGACGGGACAGCATCCTACGAGCAGTACTTC.

The CDR3: CASSLNREKVGEAFF. As DNA, the CDR3 is TGTGCCAGCTCTCTCAATCGGGAAAAAGTAGGTGAAGCTTTCTTT. J is TRBJ1-1 and V is TRBV18; D unclear. The CDR3 is 15 residues long. The V end lost 6 bases, the J end lost 7 bases, and 21 bases lay between the germline ends. CDR1 and CDR2 from the germline V gene are KGHSH and LQKENI.

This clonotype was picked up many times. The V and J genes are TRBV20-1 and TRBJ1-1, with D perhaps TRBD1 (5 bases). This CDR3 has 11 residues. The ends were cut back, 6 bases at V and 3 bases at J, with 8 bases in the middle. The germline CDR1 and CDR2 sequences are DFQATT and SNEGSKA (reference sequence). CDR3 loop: CSAAGYTEAFF. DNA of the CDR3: TGCAGTGCCGCAGGGTACACTGAAGCTTTCTTT.

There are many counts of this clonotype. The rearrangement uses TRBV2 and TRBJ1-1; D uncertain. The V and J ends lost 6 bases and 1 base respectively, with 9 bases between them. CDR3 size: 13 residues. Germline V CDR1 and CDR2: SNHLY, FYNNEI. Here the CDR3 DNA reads TGTGCCAGCAGCCGGGTCGCGAACACTGAAGCTTTCTTT. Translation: CASSRVANTEAFF. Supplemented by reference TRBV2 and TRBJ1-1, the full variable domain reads EPEVTQTPSHQVTQMGQEVILRCVPISNHLYFYWYRQILGQKVEFLVSFYNNEISEKSEIFDDQFSVERPDGSNFTLKIRSTKLEDSAMYFCASSRVANTEAFFGQGTRLTVV.

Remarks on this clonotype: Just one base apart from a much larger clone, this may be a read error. This CDR3 is CASSEAPLVWLETQYF. The CDR3 DNA is TGTGCCAGCAGTGAAGCGCCACTAGTGTGGCTCGAGACCCAGTACTTC. The chain links TRBV2 to TRBJ2-5, with D perhaps TRBD2 (5 bases). The CDR3 has 16 amino acids. Trimming took 0 bases from V and 5 from J, leaving 16 bases between them. Per germline, CDR1 SNHLY and CDR2 FYNNEI.

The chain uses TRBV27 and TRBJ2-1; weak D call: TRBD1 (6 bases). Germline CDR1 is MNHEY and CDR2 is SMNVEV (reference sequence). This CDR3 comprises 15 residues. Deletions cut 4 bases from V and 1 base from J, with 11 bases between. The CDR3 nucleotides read TGTGCCAGCAGTTGGTCAGGGGTATCCTACAATGAGCAGTTCTTC. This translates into CASSWSGVSYNEQFF.

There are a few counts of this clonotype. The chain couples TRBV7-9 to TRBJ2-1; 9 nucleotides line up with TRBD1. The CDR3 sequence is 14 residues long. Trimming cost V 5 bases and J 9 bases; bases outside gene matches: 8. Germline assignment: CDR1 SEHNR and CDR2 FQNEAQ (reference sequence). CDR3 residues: CASSHLRDRVEQFF. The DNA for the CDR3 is TGTGCCAGCAGCCACCTCCGGGACAGGGTTGAGCAGTTCTTC.

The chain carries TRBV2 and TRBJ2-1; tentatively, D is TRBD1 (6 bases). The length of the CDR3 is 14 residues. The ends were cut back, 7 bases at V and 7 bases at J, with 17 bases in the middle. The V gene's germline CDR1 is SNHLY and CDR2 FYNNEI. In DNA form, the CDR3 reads TGTGCCAGCATAACGGACAGAGTAAGGAATGAGCAGTTCTTC. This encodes CASITDRVRNEQFF.

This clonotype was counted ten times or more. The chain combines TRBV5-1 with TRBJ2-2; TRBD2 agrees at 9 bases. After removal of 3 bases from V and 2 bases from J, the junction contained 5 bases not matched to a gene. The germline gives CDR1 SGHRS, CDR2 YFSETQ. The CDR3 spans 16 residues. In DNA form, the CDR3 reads TGCGCCAGCAGCTGGCCGACTAGCGGAAACACCGGGGAGCTGTTTTTT. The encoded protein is CASSWPTSGNTGELFF. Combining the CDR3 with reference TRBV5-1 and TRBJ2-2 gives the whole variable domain KAGVTQTPRYLIKTRGQQVTLSCSPISGHRSVSWYQQTPGQGLQFLFEYFSETQRNKGNFPGRFSGRQFSNSRSEMNVSTLELGDSALYLCASSWPTSGNTGELFFGEGSRLTVL.

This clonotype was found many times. CDR3 protein: CASSLSGQPNTEAFF. The CDR3 DNA is TGTGCCAGCAGTTTAAGCGGACAGCCGAACACTGAAGCTTTCTTT. The chain joins TRBV12-3 or TRBV12-4 to TRBJ1-1; D perhaps matches TRBD1 (6 bases). V gave up 2 bases and J gave up 1 base, with 11 bases separating them. This CDR3 spans 15 amino acids.

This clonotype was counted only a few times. The DNA of the CDR3 is TGTGCCAGCGGAGGACCCCGGGGAGGTGGTTATGGCTACACCTTC. Its translation is CASGGPRGGGYGYTF. This chain joins TRBV27 and TRBJ1-2, with D hard to call. CDR1 is MNHEY and CDR2 is SMNVEV in the germline V gene (reference sequence). The V end was cut by 8 bases, the J end by 5 bases, with 21 bases between. The CDR3 sequence is 15 residues long.